This TCR beta chain was found in a study of shared clonotypes between healthy human individuals. Nashville, Tennessee was home to all donors, who were Caucasian adults. TCRdb's table, derived via immunoSEQ multiplex PCR, lists solely in-frame clones and lacks some. Of around 2,000,000 clones listed, 95% are singletons. J gave up 7 bases and V 3 bases, and 6 bases lay outside the gene matches. This CDR3 spans 15 amino acids. Germline V gene sequence: CDR1 SNHLY, CDR2 FYNNEI. This chain connects TRBV2 to TRBJ1-6, with 7 bases fitting TRBD1. The source is a man aged 18 to 30 in good health. Source material: naive CD4+ T cells sorted from blood. The subset was: CD45RA+ positively selected. The CDR3 DNA is TGTGCCAGCAGTGACAGGGGGGTAAAAAATTCACCCCTCCACTTT. Translated: CASSDRGVKNSPLHF.